The 22 T cell receptor beta chains reported below all come from one sample, sequenced in a study of Ad26.COV2.S vaccination and SARS-CoV-2 variants. Treatment of the sample: over 15 received Ad26.COV2.S at low or high dose, single or two shots; 5 received placebo; per-sample allocation not given. Samples analyzed were those drawn on day 63 after the first vaccine or placebo injection. TCRdb keeps only in-frame clones here, not all; method: immunoSEQ multiplex PCR. The sample has about 260,000 clones, roughly 87% seen once. The sequences come from peripheral blood, collected in a trial of Ad26.COV2.S vaccine versus placebo. The receptor source for this set is a person between 18 and 65 years old who received the Ad26.COV2.S COVID-19 vaccine or a placebo.

This chain connects TRBV19 to TRBJ1-5; D is ambiguous. Deletions cut 10 bases from V and 0 bases from J, with 13 bases between. The CDR3 runs 14 residues. CDR1 and CDR2 from the germline V gene are LNHDA and SQIVND (reference sequence). The CDR3 loop is CAISTGYSNQPQHF. CDR3 bases: TGTGCCATTTCGACGGGTTATAGCAATCAGCCCCAGCATTTT.

This chain uses TRBV18 with TRBJ1-2; TRBD1 aligns across 10 bases. Unmatched junction bases numbered 1, after V lost 0 bases and J lost 3 bases. The CDR3 length is 15 residues. Germline V gene data show CDR1 as KGHSH and CDR2 as LQKENI. This CDR3 is CASSPPGTGDYGYTF. CDR3 DNA: TGTGCCAGCTCACCACCTGGGACAGGGGACTATGGCTACACCTTC.

This chain joins TRBV4-3 and TRBJ2-7; unclear D gene. The length of the CDR3 is 11 residues. Trimming took off 4 bases at V and 9 bases at J, with 10 bases between the two ends. The germline CDR1 and CDR2 sequences are LGHNA and YSLEER. The CDR3 DNA is TGCGCCAGCAGCCCCCTCTGCGGGCAGTACGTC. This sequence encodes CASSPLCGQYV.

This chain joins TRBV7-2 and TRBJ2-7; 9 bases map to TRBD1. V trimming: 3 bases; J trimming: 3 bases; junction bases outside the gene matches: 9. CDR1 SGHTA and CDR2 FQGNSA come from the germline V gene. There are 16 residues in the CDR3. The CDR3: CASSFDGTGPNYEQYF. As DNA, the CDR3 is TGTGCCAGCAGCTTCGATGGGACAGGGCCCAACTACGAGCAGTACTTC.

The V gene is TRBV6-6, the J gene TRBJ1-1; 7 bases agree with TRBD1. Germline trimming cut 7 bases from V and 1 base from J; bases unmatched to any gene: 6. Germline V CDR1 and CDR2: MNHNY, SVGAGI (reference sequence). The CDR3 covers 14 residues. The DNA of the CDR3 is TGTGCCAGCAACCCCCGGACAGGGAACACTGAAGCTTTCTTT. It is translated as CASNPRTGNTEAFF.

The J gene is TRBJ2-7, the V gene TRBV5-4; D might be TRBD2 (6 bases). The CDR3 contains 13 residues. Germline CDR1 SGHNT, CDR2 YYREEE (reference sequence). Trimming pared 2 bases from V and 6 bases from J, leaving 12 bases between. CDR3 coding DNA: TGTGCCAGCAGCTTAATCGGGGGAGGCGAGCAGTACTTC. Residues: CASSLIGGGEQYF.

The J gene is TRBJ1-1, the V gene TRBV12-3 or TRBV12-4; the D gene is possibly TRBD1 (5 bases). The CDR3 is made up of 12 amino acids. V was pared by 5 bases and J by 7 bases, with 11 bases between. The CDR3 sequence: CASSERGGEAFF. For the CDR3, the DNA is TGTGCCAGCAGTGAAAGGGGTGGTGAAGCTTTCTTT.

CDR3 amino acids: CAWSETGLQFRSNVLTF. The CDR3 nucleotides are TGTGCCTGGAGCGAAACGGGGCTGCAGTTCAGGTCCAACGTCCTGACTTTC. The chain joins TRBV30 to TRBJ2-6; D may correspond to TRBD1 or TRBD2 (5 bases each). Trimming removed 3 bases from V and 8 bases from J, with 23 bases in between. The CDR3 is 17 amino acids. Germline CDR1 and CDR2: GTSNPN and SVGIG (reference sequence).

This clone was seen once. The V call is TRBV6-1, the J call TRBJ1-5, with D perhaps matching TRBD1 (6 bases). Trimming pared 0 bases from V and 6 bases from J, leaving 12 bases between. Germline CDR1 and CDR2: MNHNS and SASEGT. The CDR3 is made up of 15 amino acids. DNA for the CDR3: TGTGCCAGCAGTGAAGCAGGAGGGGGGGTTCAGCCCCAGCATTTT. It is translated as CASSEAGGGVQPQHF.

This chain joins TRBV11-2 and TRBJ2-5; D ambiguous. CDR1 and CDR2 (germline): SGHAT, FQNNGV. The CDR3 is made up of 14 amino acids. The V and J ends lost 0 bases and 5 bases respectively, with 10 bases between them. CDR3 DNA sequence: TGTGCCAGCAGCTTAGAGTATAATGGGGAGACCCAGTACTTC. It specifies CASSLEYNGETQYF.

This rearrangement joins TRBV6-6 to TRBJ1-1; weak D call: TRBD1 (5 bases). The CDR3 loop spans 15 amino acids. Germline V gene data show CDR1 as MNHNY and CDR2 as SVGAGI (reference sequence). The V end lost 0 bases, the J end lost 4 bases, and 12 bases lay between the germline ends. DNA of the CDR3: TGTGCCAGCAGTTACTCGATCAAGACAGTCACTGAAGCTTTCTTT. Encoded protein: CASSYSIKTVTEAFF.

The J gene is TRBJ1-3, the V gene TRBV4-1, with 9 bases lining up with TRBD1. J was trimmed by 6 bases and V by 5 bases; bases with no gene match: 8. This CDR3 has 15 residues. The germline V gene encodes CDR1 MGHRA and CDR2 YSYEKL. The DNA for the CDR3 is TGCGCCAGCAGCGCGGTGAGGACAGGGGCAAACACCATATATTTT. This translates into CASSAVRTGANTIYF.

The CDR3 DNA sequence: TGTGCCTGGTCAGGGTCTGACGAGACCCAGTACTTC. Protein sequence: CAWSGSDETQYF. The gene calls are TRBV30 and TRBJ2-5, with D maybe TRBD1 (5 bases). The V gene lost 5 bases and the J gene lost 5 bases, with 12 bases spanning the gap. Germline lookup yields CDR1 GTSNPN and CDR2 SVGIG (reference sequence). The CDR3 sequence is 12 residues long.

The rearrangement uses TRBV5-1 and TRBJ2-3, with 7 bases fitting TRBD2. CDR1 and CDR2 from the germline V gene are SGHRS and YFSETQ. The V segment lost 4 bases and the J segment 4 bases; nucleotides outside the gene matches: 9. The CDR3 has 15 amino acids. DNA of the CDR3: TGCGCCAGCAGCCCGTGGGCGGGAGTCCCAGATACGCAGTATTTT. Translating it yields CASSPWAGVPDTQYF.

The chain joins TRBV3-1 (or the pseudogene TRBV3-2) to TRBJ1-4; 10 nucleotides line up with TRBD1. Germline V lookup: CDR1 LGHDT, CDR2 YNNKEL (reference sequence). The CDR3 extends over 13 amino acids. Trimming at V came to 3 bases and at J to 16 bases, leaving 8 bases not matched to a gene. The CDR3 DNA sequence: TGTGCCAGCAGCCAGGGACAGGGGCGGGCAGGGTTTTTT. Translation: CASSQGQGRAGFF.

This sequence joins TRBV7-2 and TRBJ2-5; tentatively, D is TRBD1 or TRBD2 (5 bases each). CDR3 size: 14 residues. Germline V gene data show CDR1 as SGHTA and CDR2 as FQGNSA. Trimming stripped 0 bases from V and 1 base from J, with 6 bases between. DNA of the CDR3: TGTGCCAGCAGCTTAGCGGGGACCCAAGAGACCCAGTACTTC. Residues: CASSLAGTQETQYF.

The CDR3 DNA reads TGTGCCAGCAGTTACTCGATAACCTATAAGGAGACCCAGTACTTC. Protein sequence: CASSYSITYKETQYF. The chain recombines TRBV6-2 or TRBV6-3 with TRBJ2-5; the D is unclear. This CDR3 has 15 residues. The germline CDR1 and CDR2 sequences are MNHEY and SVGEGT. V lost 0 bases and J 5 bases, leaving 13 bases between the germline ends.

The V and J genes are TRBV10-3 and TRBJ2-2; D is possibly TRBD2 (5 bases). This CDR3 comprises 16 residues. Germline V CDR1 and CDR2: ENHRY, SYGVKD. V dropped 7 bases and J dropped 0 bases, with 15 bases sitting between them. The CDR3 is CAIKTAEVTNTGELFF. CDR3 coding DNA: TGTGCCATCAAAACTGCGGAGGTTACGAACACCGGGGAGCTGTTTTTT.

J is TRBJ2-7 and V is TRBV6-6; D might be TRBD1 or TRBD2, each matching 5 bases. Trimming removed 6 bases from V and 1 base from J, with 10 bases in between. Germline CDR1 is MNHNY and CDR2 is SVGAGI (reference sequence). The length of the CDR3 is 13 residues. The CDR3 reads CASRSGQSYEQYV. DNA for the CDR3: TGTGCCAGCAGATCGGGGCAGTCCTACGAGCAGTACGTC.

This chain joins TRBV25-1 and TRBJ1-2; tentative D call: TRBD1 (5 bases). Trimming shortened V by 4 bases and J by 3 bases, and 6 bases separated the two germline ends. The CDR3 sequence is 12 residues long. In germline, CDR1 is MGHDK, CDR2 SYGVNS. CDR3 bases: TGTGCCAGCAGTGGACAGTACTATGGCTACACCTTC. Translation gives CASSGQYYGYTF.

This chain uses TRBV5-6 with TRBJ1-1, with D tentatively TRBD1 (6 bases). Germline V gives CDR1 SGHDT, CDR2 YYEEEE. CDR3 length equals 15 residues. V was shortened by 2 bases and J by 2 bases, with 13 bases between the two germline ends. CDR3 DNA: TGTGCCAGCAGCTTCGTCGGCAGGGGTAACACTGAAGCTTTCTTT. Residues: CASSFVGRGNTEAFF.

The V and J genes are TRBV30 and TRBJ2-1, with 10 bases aligning to TRBD1. The J segment lost 4 bases and the V segment lost 4 bases, leaving 4 bases of the junction unmatched. This CDR3 is built from 14 residues. CDR1 GTSNPN and CDR2 SVGIG come from the germline V gene (reference sequence). The CDR3 reads CAWTGDRGYNEQFF. The CDR3 coding sequence is TGTGCCTGGACCGGGGACAGGGGTTACAATGAGCAGTTCTTC.